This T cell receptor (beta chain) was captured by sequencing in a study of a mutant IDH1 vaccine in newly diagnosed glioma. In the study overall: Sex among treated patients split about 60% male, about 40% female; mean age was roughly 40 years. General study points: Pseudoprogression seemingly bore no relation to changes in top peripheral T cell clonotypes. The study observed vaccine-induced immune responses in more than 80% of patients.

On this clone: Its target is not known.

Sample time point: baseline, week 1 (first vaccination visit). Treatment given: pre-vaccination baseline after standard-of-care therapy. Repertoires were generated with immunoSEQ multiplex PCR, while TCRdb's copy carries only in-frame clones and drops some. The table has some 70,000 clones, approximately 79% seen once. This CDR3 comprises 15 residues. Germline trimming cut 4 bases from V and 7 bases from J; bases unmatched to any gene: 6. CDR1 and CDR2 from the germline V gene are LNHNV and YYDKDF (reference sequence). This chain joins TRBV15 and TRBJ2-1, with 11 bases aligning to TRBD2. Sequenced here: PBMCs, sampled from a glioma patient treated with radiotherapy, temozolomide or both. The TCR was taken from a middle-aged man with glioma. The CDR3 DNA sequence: TGTGCCACCAGCACACTAGCGGGGGCCGGAAATGAGCAGTTCTTC. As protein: CATSTLAGAGNEQFF. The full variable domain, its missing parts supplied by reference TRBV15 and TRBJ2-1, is DAMVIQNPRYQVTQFGKPVTLSCSQTLNHNVMYWYQQKSSQAPKLLFHYYDKDFNNEADTPDNFQSRRPNTSFCFLDIRSPGLGDTAMYLCATSTLAGAGNEQFFGPGTRLTVL.